The 14 T cell receptor beta chains below were found in one sample sequenced in a study of cytomegalovirus exposure and HLA in healthy donors. PCR employed 60 Vbeta and 13 Jbeta primers. Produced via immunoSEQ multiplex PCR; TCRdb's table is partial and in-frame only. The sample contains roughly 250,000 clones, 75% to 90% of which appear only once. The sample was PBMCs. These receptors came from a girl aged 2 to 10 in good health and CMV-seronegative.

This chain joins TRBV30 and TRBJ2-3; 7 bases agree with TRBD1. V lost 4 bases, J lost 2 bases, and 6 bases stayed unmatched. There are 14 residues in the CDR3. Germline CDR1 is GTSNPN and CDR2 is SVGIG (reference sequence). The DNA for the CDR3 is TGTGCCTGGAAAAGGACAGGTACCACAGATACGCAGTATTTT. Amino acid sequence: CAWKRTGTTDTQYF.

The chain employs TRBV28 and TRBJ1-1; no firm D call. The germline gives CDR1 MDHEN, CDR2 SYDVKM. V shed 3 bases and J shed 0 bases, with 5 bases lying between them. The CDR3 is made up of 13 amino acids. For the CDR3, the DNA is TGTGCCAGCAGTTTTCGGTTGAACACTGAAGCTTTCTTT. Translation: CASSFRLNTEAFF.

In nucleotides, the CDR3 is TGTGCCAGCAGCAAATACACAGGGGTTGGGACTGAAGCTTTCTTT. Protein sequence: CASSKYTGVGTEAFF. V and J are TRBV7-6 and TRBJ1-1, with 7 nucleotides matching TRBD1. CDR3 length equals 15 residues. Germline V lookup: CDR1 SGHVS, CDR2 FNYEAQ. The V gene end was trimmed by 5 bases and the J gene end by 5 bases; junction bases not matched to a gene: 11.

The chain uses TRBV5-1 and TRBJ2-5, with a weak D call TRBD1 (6 bases). Germline V gene data show CDR1 as SGHRS and CDR2 as YFSETQ. The CDR3 is 14 residues long. Trimming stripped 4 bases from V and 2 bases from J, with 12 bases between. CDR3 amino acids: CASSQTGQQETQYF. CDR3 bases: TGCGCCAGCAGCCAGACAGGACAGCAAGAGACCCAGTACTTC.

V and J are TRBV5-6 and TRBJ2-7, with 8 bases lining up with TRBD2. Germline assignment: CDR1 SGHDT and CDR2 YYEEEE. The CDR3 is 14 residues long. V shed 5 bases and J 4 bases; nucleotides not matched to a gene: 8. In nucleotides, the CDR3 is TGTGCCAGCAGTCGGCGGGGGGCCGGGTACGAGCAGTACTTC. Translation: CASSRRGAGYEQYF.

This clone was detected a few times. This chain links TRBV10-3 with TRBJ2-7; 7 bases are a match to TRBD2. With V trimmed by 0 bases and J by 6 bases, 5 bases remained unmatched. The CDR3 is 14 amino acids. CDR1 and CDR2 from the germline V gene are ENHRY and SYGVKD. The CDR3 reads CAISESTSIGEQYF. For the CDR3, the DNA is TGTGCCATCAGTGAGTCGACTAGCATAGGCGAGCAGTACTTC.

This chain connects TRBV10-3 to TRBJ2-3; 8 bases are shared with TRBD2. V was clipped by 4 bases and J by 6 bases; unmatched bases: 6. CDR1 ENHRY and CDR2 SYGVKD come from the germline V gene. The CDR3 length is 14 residues. In DNA form, the CDR3 reads TGTGCCATCAGTGCAGGACTAGCTGTGGATACGCAGTATTTT. It encodes CAISAGLAVDTQYF.

V and J are TRBV9 and TRBJ2-3, with 8 bases that match TRBD2. Looked up from germline, CDR1 is SGDLS and CDR2 is YYNGEE. V shed 4 bases, J shed 3 bases, and the junction held 10 bases outside the gene matches. CDR3 length equals 16 residues. CDR3: CASSPAGGGPTDTQYF. The CDR3 DNA is TGTGCCAGCAGCCCAGCTGGCGGGGGGCCGACAGATACGCAGTATTTT. The variable domain in full, with the rest retrieved from reference TRBV9 and TRBJ2-3, is DSGVTQTPKHLITATGQRVTLRCSPRSGDLSVYWYQQSLDQGLQFLIQYYNGEERAKGNILERFSAQQFPDLHSELNLSSLELGDSALYFCASSPAGGGPTDTQYFGPGTRLTVL.

The V and J genes are TRBV7-9 and TRBJ1-3; D ambiguous. Germline V gene sequence: CDR1 SEHNR, CDR2 FQNEAQ (reference sequence). This CDR3 has 13 amino acids. V lost 5 bases, J lost 7 bases, and 12 bases lay in between. The CDR3 bases are TGTGCCAGCAGCGCAACGGCCAGGAACACCATATATTTT. As protein: CASSATARNTIYF.

This clone has only one observation. The chain is built from TRBV28 and TRBJ1-1; D not resolved. Trimming took 11 bases from V and 4 from J, leaving 20 bases between them. The CDR3 consists of 14 residues. CDR1 and CDR2 from the germline V gene are MDHEN and SYDVKM. CDR3 residues: CAAGRAARGTEAFF. The CDR3 coding sequence is TGTGCCGCCGGACGGGCGGCCCGGGGCACTGAAGCTTTCTTT.

This clone was observed once. The chain links TRBV28 to TRBJ2-3, with 7 bases identical to TRBD2. The CDR3 is 16 amino acids. V lost 5 bases, J lost 3 bases, and 11 bases stayed unmatched. Germline V gene sequence: CDR1 MDHEN, CDR2 SYDVKM. The CDR3 sequence is CASSPRTSHLTDTQYF. The CDR3 region has the DNA TGTGCCAGCAGTCCTCGGACTAGTCACCTAACAGATACGCAGTATTTT.

The V call is TRBV28, the J call TRBJ2-7; D gene ambiguous. CDR1 and CDR2 (germline): MDHEN, SYDVKM. CDR3 length: 15 residues. Trimming pared 4 bases from V and 2 bases from J, leaving 15 bases between. The CDR3 bases are TGTGCCAGCAGTTCAAAGCGCACCCATGCCTACGAGCAGTACTTC. Its translation: CASSSKRTHAYEQYF.

The V and J genes are TRBV2 and TRBJ1-5, with a possible D match to TRBD1 (6 bases). The CDR3 contains 15 residues. CDR1 is SNHLY and CDR2 is FYNNEI in the germline V gene. V lost 6 bases to trimming and J lost 3 bases, with 15 bases between them. CDR3 nucleotide sequence: TGTGCCAGCAGAAGACAGGTCTGGGACAATCAGCCCCAGCATTTT. Protein: CASRRQVWDNQPQHF. Supplemented by reference TRBV2 and TRBJ1-5, the full variable domain reads EPEVTQTPSHQVTQMGQEVILRCVPISNHLYFYWYRQILGQKVEFLVSFYNNEISEKSEIFDDQFSVERPDGSNFTLKIRSTKLEDSAMYFCASRRQVWDNQPQHFGDGTRLSIL.

The rearrangement joins TRBV4-2 to TRBJ1-2, with D possibly TRBD1 on 6 matching bases. Trimming removed 5 bases at V and 8 bases at J, with 15 bases between. The CDR3 is 13 amino acids. CDR1 and CDR2 from the germline V gene are LGHNA and YNFKEQ. For the CDR3, the DNA is TGTGCCAGCAGCACAGGGCCCGGTGACGGCTACACCTTC. Protein sequence: CASSTGPGDGYTF.